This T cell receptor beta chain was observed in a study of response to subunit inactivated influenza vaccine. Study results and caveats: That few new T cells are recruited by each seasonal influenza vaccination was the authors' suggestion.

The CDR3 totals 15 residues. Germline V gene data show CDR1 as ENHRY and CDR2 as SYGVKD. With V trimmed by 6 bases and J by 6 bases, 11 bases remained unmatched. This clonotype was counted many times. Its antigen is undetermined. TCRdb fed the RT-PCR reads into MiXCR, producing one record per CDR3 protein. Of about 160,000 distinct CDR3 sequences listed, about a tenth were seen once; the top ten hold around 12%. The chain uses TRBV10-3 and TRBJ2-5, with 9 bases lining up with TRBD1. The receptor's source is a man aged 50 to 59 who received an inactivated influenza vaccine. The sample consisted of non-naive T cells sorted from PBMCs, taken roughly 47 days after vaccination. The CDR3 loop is CAISAGTGNVKTQYF. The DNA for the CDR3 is TGTGCCATCAGCGCCGGGACAGGGAACGTAAAGACCCAGTACTTC.